The TCR beta chain described here comes from a study of OX40 agonist ivuxolimab in advanced cancers. This clone was found a few times. Germline values: CDR1 SGHAT, CDR2 FQNNGV. With 5 bases clipped from V and 2 bases from J, the junction kept 6 bases outside the gene matches. The CDR3 extends over 15 amino acids. Generated by immunoSEQ multiplex PCR, the TCRdb table keeps only in-frame clones and is missing some. The sample carries approximately 40,000 clones, less than 90% recorded once. The TCR comes from an adult with an advanced solid tumor such as melanoma, head and neck, liver or kidney cancer. The chain couples TRBV11-2 to TRBJ2-5, with 9 positions matching TRBD1. Sample: CD4+ or CD8+ T cells sorted from blood, taken in a trial of the OX40 agonist ivuxolimab. The CDR3 here is CASSPGQGGQETQYF. The DNA of the CDR3 is TGTGCCAGCAGCCCGGGACAGGGCGGGCAAGAGACCCAGTACTTC.